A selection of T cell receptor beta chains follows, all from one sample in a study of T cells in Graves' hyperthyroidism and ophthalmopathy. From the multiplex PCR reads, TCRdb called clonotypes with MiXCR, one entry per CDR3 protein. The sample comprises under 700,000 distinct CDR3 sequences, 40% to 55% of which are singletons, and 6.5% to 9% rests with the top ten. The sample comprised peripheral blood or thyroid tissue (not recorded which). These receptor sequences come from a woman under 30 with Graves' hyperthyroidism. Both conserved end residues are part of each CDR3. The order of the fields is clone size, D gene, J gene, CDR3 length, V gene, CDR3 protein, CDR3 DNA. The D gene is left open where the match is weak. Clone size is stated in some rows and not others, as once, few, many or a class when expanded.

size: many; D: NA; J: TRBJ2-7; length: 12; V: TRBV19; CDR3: CASSITPYEQYF; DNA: TGTGCCAGTAGTATAACACCCTACGAGCAGTACTTC
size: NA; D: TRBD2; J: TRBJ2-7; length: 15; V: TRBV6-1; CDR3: CASSEETGTSNEQYF; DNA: TGTGCCAGCAGTGAAGAAACCGGGACTAGCAACGAGCAGTACTTC
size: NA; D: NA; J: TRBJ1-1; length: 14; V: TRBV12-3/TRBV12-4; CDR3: CASSLGYRNTEAFF; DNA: TGTGCCAGCAGTTTAGGATATAGGAACACTGAAGCTTTCTTT
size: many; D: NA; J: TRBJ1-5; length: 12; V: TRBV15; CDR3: CATSRAGQPQHF; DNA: TGTGCCACCAGCAGAGCCGGTCAGCCCCAGCATTTT
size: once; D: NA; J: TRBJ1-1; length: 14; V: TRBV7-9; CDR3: CASREMAINTEAFF; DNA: TGTGCCAGCAGGGAAATGGCGATAAACACTGAAGCTTTCTTT
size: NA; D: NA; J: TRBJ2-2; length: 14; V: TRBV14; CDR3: CASSQFSVTGELFF; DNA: TGTGCCAGCAGCCAATTCAGCGTCACCGGGGAGCTGTTTTTT
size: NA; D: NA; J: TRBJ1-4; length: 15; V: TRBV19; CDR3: CASKRQSATNEKLFF; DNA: TGTGCCAGTAAAAGACAGAGCGCAACTAATGAAAAACTGTTTTTT
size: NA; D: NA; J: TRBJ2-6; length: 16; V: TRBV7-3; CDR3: CASSVRLGSGANVLTF; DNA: TGTGCCAGCAGCGTGAGACTGGGGTCGGGGGCCAACGTCCTGACTTTC
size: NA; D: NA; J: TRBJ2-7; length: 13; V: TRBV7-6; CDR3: CASSGRAGLEQYF; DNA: TGTGCCAGCAGCGGACGAGCGGGCCTAGAGCAGTACTTC
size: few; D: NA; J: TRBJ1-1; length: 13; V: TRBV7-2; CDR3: CASSLGWATEAFF; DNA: TGTGCCAGCAGCTTAGGCTGGGCAACTGAAGCTTTCTTT
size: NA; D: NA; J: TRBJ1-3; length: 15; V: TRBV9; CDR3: CASSVEPGSGNTIYF; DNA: TGTGCCAGCAGCGTAGAACCCGGGTCGGGAAACACCATATATTTT
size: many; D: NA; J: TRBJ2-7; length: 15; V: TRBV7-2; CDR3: CASSLAWALSGEQYF; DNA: TGTGCCAGCAGCTTAGCTTGGGCCCTAAGCGGCGAGCAGTACTTC
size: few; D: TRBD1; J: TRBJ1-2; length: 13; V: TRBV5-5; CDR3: CASSFSDRDGYTF; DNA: TGTGCCAGCAGCTTTAGCGACAGGGACGGCTACACCTTC